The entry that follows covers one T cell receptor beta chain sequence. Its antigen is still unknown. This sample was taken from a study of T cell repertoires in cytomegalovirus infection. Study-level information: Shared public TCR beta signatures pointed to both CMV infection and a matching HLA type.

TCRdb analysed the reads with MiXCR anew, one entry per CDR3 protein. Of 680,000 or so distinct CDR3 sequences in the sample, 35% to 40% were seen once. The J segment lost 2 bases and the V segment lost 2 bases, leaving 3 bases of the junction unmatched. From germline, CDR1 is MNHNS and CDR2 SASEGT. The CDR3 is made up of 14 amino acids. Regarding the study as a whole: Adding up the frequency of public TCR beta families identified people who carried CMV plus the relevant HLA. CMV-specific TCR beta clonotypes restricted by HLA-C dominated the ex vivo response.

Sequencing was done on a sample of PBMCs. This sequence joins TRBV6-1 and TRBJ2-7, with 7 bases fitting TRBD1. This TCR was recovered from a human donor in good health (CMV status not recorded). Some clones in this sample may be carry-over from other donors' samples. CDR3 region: CASSERGQTYEQYF. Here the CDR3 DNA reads TGTGCCAGCAGTGAAAGGGGACAGACCTACGAGCAGTACTTC.